The T cell receptor (beta chain) under discussion was sequenced for a study of shared clonotypes between healthy human individuals (dated by TCRdb to about 2020). In the study overall: The cohort comprised a couple of women and three men aged 18 to 49 years. Per donor, three plates each were used for CD4 naive and CD4 memory, two for CD8 naive, and one for CD8 memory. To estimate repertoire size and how much clonotypes are shared between individuals, the study performed deep sequencing of blood TCR repertoires from roughly five healthy adults. Different laboratories and diverse techniques were used to prepare libraries and sequence TCR repertoires, to increase sequencing depth and limit assay-specific biases. Per donor, leukapheresis produced somewhere between about 0.94 and 8.9 billion PBMCs.

In the case of this clone: It has no known antigen specificity. Base quality data are lacking; no much larger clone is found one base away. Other DNA variants within this sample encode the same CDR3.

CD8 naive samples were obtained by positive selection for CCR7 among CD45RO-negative cells, yielding a CD45RA+CCR7+ population from which TemRA cells were excluded. The donors were healthy, HIV-negative adults who had no recently reported acute infections or vaccinations. Every donor was a Caucasian adult residing in Nashville, Tennessee, USA. Blood was obtained by leukapheresis, after which PBMCs were separated by Ficoll-Histopaque density gradient centrifugation and cryopreserved in liquid nitrogen vapor phase. Purity and quantity of every magnetically sorted T cell population were checked by analytical flow cytometry. Each sorted fraction had its genomic DNA isolated and then quantified by UV absorbance on a Nanodrop 2000c. The germline V gene (reference sequence) sets CDR1 to MNHEY and CDR2 to SMNVEV. The CDR3 holds 13 amino acids from the cysteine to the phenylalanine. Here the CDR3 DNA is all that survives: 39 bases in frame from base 1. V is shortened by 3 bases, J by 3 bases, and the region joining them spans 9 bases.

Using the deep immunoSEQ assay, TCR CDR3 regions were amplified from genomic DNA by multiplex PCR. Extracted genomic DNA from each cell subset was distributed evenly across all wells of several immunoSEQ 96-well plates, and each plate was treated as a replicate. For sorted subsets, approximately 190 ng of genomic DNA, equivalent to about 30,000 T cell genomes, went into each replicate PCR. Purified libraries were quantified with a Qubit 3.0 fluorometer, sized on a Bioanalyzer 2100, and re-quantified with the KAPA Library Quantification kit. A separate single-read 150-cycle Illumina NextSeq 550 flow cell was used to sequence each immunoSEQ 96-well plate. The authors processed their data as follows. The immunoSEQ output contained only junctional sequences without quality scores, so filtering could not match that applied to full-length reads. Sequences were annotated with PyIR, a Python wrapper for IgBLAST v1.9, and V/J genes and CDR3 were assigned using IMGT germline references. Any read was removed if the V/J assignment was weak (E-value above 1e-6), the CDR3 was missing, or the read contained stop codons, out-of-frame junctions, or ambiguous translated residues. V3J clonotypes were defined by identical inferred V gene, J gene, and CDR3 amino acid sequence. The percentage overlap between two repertoires was calculated by dividing the number of shared unique clonotypes by the size of the smaller repertoire. Repertoire richness was assessed with RTK rarefaction, the Chao1 estimator, and Recon v2.1 estimates of unobserved clonotypes. For all TCRbeta clonotypes obtained by the gDNA method from several donors, generation probabilities were computed with OLGA. TCRdb holds this immuneACCESS table with in-frame rearrangements only. Some clones are missing; in checked studies, unresolved V genes explain under half, and the rest has no known cause. For V, J and clone size, that table is used; D and trimming come from the DNA. The sample has about 870,000 clones on record, nearly 95% of them singletons. The ten largest account for 24% of the sample.

Results the study describes overall, beyond this receptor: The small number of donors limited the genetic and exposure-history diversity represented. Estimated clonotype richness was generally larger for naive than for memory subsets. Incomplete sequencing was indicated by rarefaction of sorted-subset datasets, despite the large sequencing depth. Sharing across a few donors was observed for around 4.8% of naive CD4, over 3% of naive CD8, roughly 2.3% of memory CD4, and roughly 0.4% of memory CD8 clonotypes. Clonotypes shared by all four sorted-subset donors showed higher generation probabilities than non-shared clonotypes. Pairwise subsampling led to the expectation that sequencing depth would affect the degree of clonotype sharing among donors. Sampling was restricted to blood, and TCR repertoires in tissues likely differ from the TCR repertoires found in blood.

Sequencing used naive CD8+ T cells sorted from blood. The sample's cell subset or site label, in plain terms: CD45RA+CCR7+. The sequence joins TRBV27 to TRBJ2-7, with TRBD1 as a weak D call on 6 bases. The TCR was taken from a man aged 30 to 45 in good health. CDR3 reads: CASSLTGNYEQYF. The DNA reads as follows: TGTGCCAGCAGTTTGACAGGAAACTACGAGCAGTACTTC.